This passage covers 3 T cell receptor beta chains from one sample sequenced in a study of blood T cell repertoires in COVID-19. Sequencing used immunoSEQ multiplex PCR; TCRdb keeps in-frame clones, though not all of them. The sample gives approximately 210,000 clones, around 90% of which show up once; around 2% is in the top ten. The sample comprised PBMCs or T cells enriched from blood (not recorded which). The source of these receptors is a woman aged 25 to 39 who had recovered from COVID-19.

The chain joins TRBV7-9 to TRBJ1-2; possible D gene TRBD1, 5 bases. Per germline, CDR1 SEHNR and CDR2 FQNEAQ (reference sequence). The CDR3 covers 16 residues. The germline V and J ends were trimmed by 7 bases and 7 bases, with 25 bases remaining between them. The CDR3 here is CASTPLGSQGPFGYTF. The CDR3 DNA sequence: TGTGCCAGCACCCCTCTAGGCAGTCAGGGTCCGTTTGGCTACACCTTC. The entire variable domain, with the rest obtained from reference TRBV7-9 and TRBJ1-2, is as follows: DTGVSQNPRHKITKRGQNVTFRCDPISEHNRLYWYRQTLGQGPEFLTYFQNEAQLEKSRLLSDRFSAERPKGSFSTLEIQRTEQGDSAMYLCASTPLGSQGPFGYTFGSGTRLTVV.

This clone was found a few times. At one of its ends the junction is not consistent with the germline gene, which may arise from a read error. V gene TRBV10-1 combines with J gene TRBJ2-7; 7 bases fit TRBD2. The CDR3 spans 9 residues. Per the germline V gene, CDR1 is WNHNN and CDR2 is SYGVQD (reference sequence). The CDR3 bases are TGCGCCAGCCCGCGGGAGCAGAACTTC. Translation gives CASPREQNF.

V usage is TRBV7-6 and J usage is TRBJ2-2; 10 nucleotides agree with TRBD1. The germline V gene has CDR1 SGHVS and CDR2 FNYEAQ. The CDR3 consists of 18 residues. Losses at the gene ends were 5 bases for V and 5 bases for J; bases not matched to a gene: 14. In nucleotides, the CDR3 is TGTGCCAGCAGCACAAACCTTCCCGGGACAGGGGAAACCGGGGAGCTGTTTTTT. As protein: CASSTNLPGTGETGELFF.